The text below deals with one T cell receptor beta chain. This specimen belongs to a study of control samples from healthy donors and cancer patients. Trimming removed 2 bases at V and 5 bases at J, with 18 bases between. Per germline, CDR1 LGHDT and CDR2 YNNKEL (reference sequence). This CDR3 region has 16 residues. The assay was immunoSEQ multiplex PCR, and TCRdb's table has in-frame clones only and misses some. The data show approximately 70,000 clones, roughly 90% seen once. The specimen was PBMCs. The TCR was taken from a man in his 60s with lung cancer. The rearrangement joins TRBV3-1 (or the pseudogene TRBV3-2) to TRBJ1-1; tentative D call: TRBD1 (5 bases). DNA for the CDR3: TGTGCCAGCAGCCAAATTGGGTCGGGGGGGAGTACTGAAGCTTTCTTT. It specifies CASSQIGSGGSTEAFF.